The 17 T cell receptor beta chains below come from one sample, sequenced in a study of T cells in localized non-small cell lung cancer. Libraries were prepared by immunoSEQ multiplex PCR; TCRdb keeps only in-frame clonotypes and omits some of them. The table lists some 25,000 clones, 70% to 90% of them singletons. The specimen was PBMCs, collected before any cancer treatment. These TCRs come from a man aged 40 to 70 with stage II lung adenocarcinoma.

CDR3: CASGLVVSGEAFF. CDR3 coding DNA: TGTGCTAGTGGTTTGGTAGTGTCCGGTGAAGCTTTCTTT. This chain links TRBV12-5 with TRBJ1-1; the D is unclear. The CDR3 length is 13 residues. The V gene's germline CDR1 is LGHNT and CDR2 FRNRAP. V was shortened by 0 bases and J by 7 bases, with 9 bases between the two germline ends.

This chain joins TRBV5-1 and TRBJ2-2; 8 bases match TRBD1. Germline V CDR1 and CDR2: SGHRS, YFSETQ. This CDR3 is built from 16 residues. V shed 4 bases and J 0 bases; nucleotides not matched to a gene: 5. CDR3 nucleotides: TGCGCCAGCAGCCCCAGGACAGGGACGAACACCGGGGAGCTGTTTTTT. Its protein is CASSPRTGTNTGELFF.

V and J are TRBV19 and TRBJ2-7, with 9 nucleotides matching TRBD1. CDR1 is LNHDA, CDR2 SQIVND, per germline (reference sequence). The CDR3 spans 15 residues. Germline trimming cut 3 bases from V and 6 bases from J; bases unmatched to any gene: 9. This CDR3 reads CASSIVWGQGAEQYF. CDR3 coding DNA: TGTGCCAGTAGTATCGTTTGGGGACAGGGTGCCGAGCAGTACTTC.

The rearrangement joins TRBV7-3 to TRBJ2-1; D is undetermined. Germline V lookup: CDR1 SGHTA, CDR2 FQGTGA. The CDR3 contains 15 residues. Trimming cost V 1 base and J 5 bases, with 12 bases left between them. CDR3 bases: TGTGCCAGCAGCTTAAGCCGGAGCCCCGACAATGAGCAGTTCTTC. It yields the protein CASSLSRSPDNEQFF.

This chain connects TRBV27 to TRBJ2-1; D remains unclear. This CDR3 contains 18 residues. V lost 0 bases to trimming and J lost 4 bases, with 19 bases between them. The germline V gene encodes CDR1 MNHEY and CDR2 SMNVEV (reference sequence). The CDR3 DNA is TGTGCCAGCAGTTTATCGAAATCTCGAACGTGGGATTACAATGAGCAGTTCTTC. Its translation: CASSLSKSRTWDYNEQFF.

V gene TRBV6-1 combines with J gene TRBJ1-5; TRBD1 aligns across 8 bases. The CDR3 runs 17 residues. In germline, CDR1 is MNHNS, CDR2 SASEGT. J gave up 1 base and V 2 bases, and 7 bases lay outside the gene matches. The CDR3 spells CASSERYRGGSNQPQHF. CDR3 in DNA: TGTGCCAGCAGTGAACGTTACAGGGGGGGGAGCAATCAGCCCCAGCATTTT.

CDR3 residues: CASSKAPRVAGVGEQYF. In DNA, the CDR3 is TGTGCCAGCAGCAAAGCCCCCCGGGTAGCGGGAGTAGGAGAGCAGTACTTC. V is TRBV21-1 and J is TRBJ2-7; the table names TRBD2, a call not compared with the DNA. TRBV21-1 is a listed pseudogene. There are 17 residues in the CDR3.

The V gene is TRBV5-6, the J gene TRBJ1-2; TRBD1 matches 7 bases. J lost 3 bases, V lost 4 bases, and 9 bases had no gene match. The length of the CDR3 is 15 residues. The germline CDR1 and CDR2 sequences are SGHDT and YYEEEE. Here the CDR3 reads CASSLRSGQYYGYTF. As DNA, the CDR3 is TGTGCCAGCAGCCTGCGCTCGGGACAGTACTATGGCTACACCTTC.

This clone was seen only a few times. The V call is TRBV9, the J call TRBJ2-7; no definite D call. Trimming took 0 bases from V and 6 from J, leaving 10 bases between them. CDR3 length: 13 amino acids. The germline gives CDR1 SGDLS, CDR2 YYNGEE. Here the CDR3 reads CASSVEGIGEQYF. In DNA form, the CDR3 reads TGTGCCAGCAGCGTAGAAGGGATTGGCGAGCAGTACTTC.

J is TRBJ2-2 and V is TRBV7-3; 11 positions agree with TRBD2. The CDR3 has 16 amino acids. V lost 6 bases to trimming and J lost 3 bases; unmatched junction nucleotides: 6. Germline CDR1 reads SGHTA; CDR2 reads FQGTGA. The CDR3 DNA reads TGTGCCAGCAGACAGACTAGCGGGATTCACACCGGGGAGCTGTTTTTT. As protein: CASRQTSGIHTGELFF. The full variable domain, with the rest looked up from reference TRBV7-3 and TRBJ2-2, is GAGVSQTPSNKVTEKGKYVELRCDPISGHTALYWYRQSLGQGPEFLIYFQGTGAADDSGLPNDRFFAVRPEGSVSTLKIQRTERGDSAVYLCASRQTSGIHTGELFFGEGSRLTVL.

The chain carries TRBV7-9 and TRBJ1-4, with D hard to call. Germline V gene lookup returns CDR1 SEHNR and CDR2 FQNEAQ (reference sequence). V was cut by 2 bases and J by 5 bases, with 9 bases left in between. The CDR3 runs 14 residues. CDR3 coding DNA: TGTGCCAGCAGCTTAAATAGTGGGAATGAAAAACTGTTTTTT. The encoded protein is CASSLNSGNEKLFF.

This chain connects TRBV20-1 to TRBJ2-7, with a tentative D call TRBD2 (6 bases). The V gene's germline CDR1 is DFQATT and CDR2 SNEGSKA (reference sequence). This CDR3 region has 11 residues. V was pared by 8 bases and J by 4 bases, with 12 bases between. CDR3 bases: TGCAGTATCACGGGGGAATACGAGCAGTACTTC. The encoded protein is CSITGEYEQYF.

CDR3 in amino acids: CASSLAELLYRSANIQYF. For the CDR3, the DNA is TGTGCCAGCAGCTTGGCCGAGTTGTTGTACCGTTCAGCCAACATTCAGTACTTC. The chain joins TRBV5-8 to TRBJ2-4; no definite D call. Trimming removed 0 bases from V and 7 bases from J, with 23 bases in between. Germline CDR1 and CDR2: SGHTS and YDEGEE. The CDR3 has 18 residues. Based on the CDR3 plus reference TRBV5-8 and TRBJ2-4, the full variable domain is EAGVTQSPTHLIKTRGQQATLRCSPISGHTSVYWYQQALGLGLQFLLWYDEGEERNRGNFPPRFSGRQFPNYSSELNVNALELEDSALYLCASSLAELLYRSANIQYFGAGTRLSVL.

V and J are TRBV7-2 and TRBJ2-7, with TRBD2 identical over 8 bases. The junction had 11 bases not matched to a gene; V was cut back by 5 bases and J by 2 bases. This CDR3 contains 16 residues. CDR1 SGHTA and CDR2 FQGNSA come from the germline V gene. The CDR3 coding sequence is TGTGCCAGCAGCCCTACCGGGACTAGGGGAGCCTACGAGCAGTACTTC. Residues: CASSPTGTRGAYEQYF.

V is TRBV27 and J is TRBJ2-2, with D tentatively TRBD1 or TRBD2 (5 bases each). The germline V gene encodes CDR1 MNHEY and CDR2 SMNVEV (reference sequence). V lost 5 bases to trimming and J lost 6 bases, with 10 bases between them. CDR3 length: 13 amino acids. The CDR3: CASSPLGAGELFF. Here the CDR3 DNA reads TGTGCCAGCAGTCCCTTGGGGGCCGGGGAGCTGTTTTTT.

This clone appeared once. The same CDR3 can be traced to other DNA sequences in this sample. V is TRBV5-5 and J is TRBJ2-1, with 11 nucleotides matching TRBD2. Germline V lookup: CDR1 SGHKS, CDR2 YYEKEE (reference sequence). The CDR3 runs 15 residues. The V gene end was trimmed by 2 bases and the J gene end by 4 bases; junction bases not matched to a gene: 2. CDR3 protein: CASSLGLAGYNEQFF. The CDR3 DNA is TGTGCCAGCAGCTTAGGACTAGCGGGTTACAATGAGCAGTTCTTC.

The J gene is TRBJ2-5, the V gene TRBV4-1; D uncertain. The V gene lost 6 bases and the J gene lost 2 bases, with 13 bases spanning the gap. This CDR3 region has 14 residues. Germline assignment: CDR1 MGHRA and CDR2 YSYEKL. CDR3 sequence (DNA): TGCGCCAGCAGTGCACAGTGGCTGCAAGAGACCCAGTACTTC. Its translation: CASSAQWLQETQYF.